Below, 32 T cell receptor beta chains from the same sample are listed, as sequenced in a study of blood T cell repertoires in COVID-19 (dated by TCRdb to about 2020). Library prep was done by the immunoSEQ multiplex PCR assay. TCRdb took over this immuneACCESS table, retaining in-frame rearrangements with V and J assigned. Such tables are incomplete; in checked studies, under half of the missing clones stem from an unresolved V gene, and the remainder is unexplained. For this sample there are roughly 140,000 clones; about 90% appear just once. The ten top clones hold around 4% of the sample. The material sequenced was peripheral blood. Receptors originate from a woman aged 55-70 years with active or convalescent COVID-19.

V is TRBV10-3 and J is TRBJ2-7, with D possibly being TRBD1 (6 bases). CDR1 is ENHRY and CDR2 is SYGVKD in the germline V gene. This CDR3 is built from 15 residues. Trimming shortened V by 7 bases and J by 0 bases, and 16 bases separated the two germline ends. CDR3 nucleotide sequence: TGTGCCATCAAGGCCGGGGACAATAGCTCCTACGAGCAGTACTTC. Its translation is CAIKAGDNSSYEQYF.

The sample holds one count of this clone. This chain links TRBV4-3 with TRBJ2-1; TRBD2 matches 11 bases. The CDR3 has 14 amino acids. Germline V CDR1 and CDR2: LGHNA, YSLEER. J was trimmed by 6 bases and V by 6 bases; bases with no gene match: 4. The CDR3 reads CASSATSGGNEQFF. CDR3 sequence (DNA): TGCGCCAGCAGTGCCACTAGCGGGGGCAATGAGCAGTTCTTC.

The chain links TRBV18 to TRBJ1-2, with D possibly TRBD1 on 5 matching bases. CDR1 is KGHSH, CDR2 LQKENI, per germline. V dropped 8 bases and J dropped 6 bases, with 16 bases sitting between them. The CDR3 is made up of 13 amino acids. The CDR3 nucleotides are TGTGCCAGCCCCCTCCAGGGCCGGGATGGCTACACCTTC. It specifies CASPLQGRDGYTF. The variable domain in full, with the rest retrieved from reference TRBV18 and TRBJ1-2, is NAGVMQNPRHLVRRRGQEARLRCSPMKGHSHVYWYRQLPEEGLKFMVYLQKENIIDESGMPKERFSAEFPKEGPSILRIQQVVRGDSAAYFCASPLQGRDGYTFGSGTRLTVV.

This clone was counted a few times. The chain recombines TRBV27 with TRBJ2-1, with 9 bases lining up with TRBD1. The V segment lost 10 bases and the J segment 9 bases; nucleotides outside the gene matches: 13. The CDR3 is made up of 14 amino acids. Germline CDR1 is MNHEY and CDR2 is SMNVEV (reference sequence). The CDR3 DNA reads TGTGCCACCTTGACCGGGACAGGGTTGAGTGAGCAGTTCTTC. Amino acids: CATLTGTGLSEQFF.

The chain carries TRBV9 and TRBJ1-2; 8 bases align to TRBD1. Trimming removed 1 base from V and 4 bases from J; junction bases left unmatched: 6. Germline CDR1 reads SGDLS; CDR2 reads YYNGEE. CDR3 length: 15 amino acids. The CDR3 spells CASSVRDRTPYGYTF. CDR3 DNA sequence: TGTGCCAGCAGCGTAAGGGACAGGACGCCCTATGGCTACACCTTC.

The rearrangement joins TRBV2 to TRBJ1-4, with TRBD1 matching over 10 bases. Germline V CDR1 and CDR2: SNHLY, FYNNEI. With V trimmed by 6 bases and J by 8 bases, 6 bases remained unmatched. This CDR3 spans 14 amino acids. The CDR3 loop is CASSAGTGVEKLFF. The CDR3, as DNA: TGTGCCAGCAGCGCCGGGACAGGGGTAGAAAAACTGTTTTTT.

The gene calls are TRBV5-4 and TRBJ2-5, with 7 bases fitting TRBD2. This CDR3 has 14 residues. V was clipped by 4 bases and J by 4 bases; unmatched bases: 7. Germline V lookup: CDR1 SGHNT, CDR2 YYREEE (reference sequence). As DNA, the CDR3 is TGTGCCAGCAGCCGGGCGGGGGATCGAGAGACCCAGTACTTC. Encoded protein: CASSRAGDRETQYF.

The J gene is TRBJ1-1, the V gene TRBV29-1; 12 bases match TRBD1. CDR1 and CDR2 (germline): SQVTM, ANQGSEA. The ends lost 8 bases at V and 4 bases at J; junction bases unmatched: 5. The CDR3 totals 13 residues. This CDR3 reads CSLGQGAGTEAFF. The CDR3 coding sequence is TGCAGCTTGGGACAGGGGGCGGGCACTGAAGCTTTCTTT.

The rearrangement joins TRBV2 to TRBJ1-3, with 9 positions matching TRBD1. Losses at the gene ends were 9 bases for V and 0 bases for J; bases not matched to a gene: 6. CDR1 SNHLY and CDR2 FYNNEI come from the germline V gene. CDR3 length equals 15 residues. The CDR3 loop is CASQGQGVSGNTIYF. The CDR3 DNA reads TGTGCCAGTCAGGGACAGGGCGTCTCTGGAAACACCATATATTTT.

The rearrangement uses TRBV5-4 and TRBJ1-1; D is perhaps TRBD1 (5 bases). V lost 2 bases and J 1 base, leaving 9 bases between the germline ends. This CDR3 contains 14 residues. Germline V gene data show CDR1 as SGHNT and CDR2 as YYREEE (reference sequence). CDR3 nucleotides: TGTGCCAGCAGCTTCGGACACCCGAACACTGAAGCTTTCTTT. This gives the protein CASSFGHPNTEAFF.

This clone was seen once. The chain carries TRBV11-2 and TRBJ2-1; TRBD2 matches 7 bases. Trimming took 1 base from V and 1 from J; bases not matched to a gene: 1. Germline CDR1 is SGHAT and CDR2 is FQNNGV. The CDR3 is 15 residues long. The CDR3 spells CASSLVGGSYNEQFF. The DNA of the CDR3 is TGTGCCAGCAGCTTAGTCGGGGGGTCCTACAATGAGCAGTTCTTC.

The table lists this clone with a few counts. V and J are TRBV3-1 (or the pseudogene TRBV3-2) and TRBJ1-4; maybe TRBD1 (5 bases). The CDR3 covers 16 residues. Germline V gene sequence: CDR1 LGHDT, CDR2 YNNKEL (reference sequence). Trimming took 4 bases from V and 2 from J, leaving 14 bases between them. CDR3 sequence reads: CASSLSGGSTNEKLFF. The CDR3 region has the DNA TGTGCCAGCAGCCTAAGTGGGGGGTCGACTAATGAAAAACTGTTTTTT.

The gene calls are TRBV7-6 and TRBJ1-1; D remains unclear. CDR3 length equals 15 residues. The germline V gene encodes CDR1 SGHVS and CDR2 FNYEAQ. Trimming cost V 2 bases and J 5 bases, with 15 bases left between them. The CDR3 DNA reads TGTGCCAGCAGCTTAATGTCGGGTCCGGGAACTGAAGCTTTCTTT. Its protein is CASSLMSGPGTEAFF.

This chain connects TRBV19 to TRBJ1-1; 10 positions match TRBD1. CDR1 is LNHDA and CDR2 is SQIVND in the germline V gene (reference sequence). The CDR3 runs 13 residues. The junction had 6 bases not matched to a gene; V was cut back by 10 bases and J by 4 bases. This CDR3 is CATDRTGGTEAFF. CDR3 DNA sequence: TGTGCCACCGATAGGACAGGGGGCACTGAAGCTTTCTTT.

The chain recombines TRBV25-1 with TRBJ2-5; TRBD1 matches at 7 bases. The V segment lost 5 bases and the J segment 4 bases; nucleotides outside the gene matches: 10. CDR1 MGHDK and CDR2 SYGVNS come from the germline V gene. The CDR3 is made up of 15 amino acids. CDR3 sequence (DNA): TGTGCCAGCAGTTACTTTTCACAGGGGACAGAGACCCAGTACTTC. Translation gives CASSYFSQGTETQYF.

The J gene is TRBJ2-3, the V gene TRBV6-1; 9 bases fit TRBD1. This CDR3 contains 16 residues. The germline V gene encodes CDR1 MNHNS and CDR2 SASEGT. J gave up 3 bases and V 4 bases, and 8 bases lay outside the gene matches. The CDR3 DNA sequence: TGTGCCAGCAGTGTGGAGCCGGGACAGGGAACAGATACGCAGTATTTT. This translates into CASSVEPGQGTDTQYF.

The chain recombines TRBV2 with TRBJ1-6, with 11 bases matching TRBD1. This CDR3 spans 14 amino acids. Germline CDR1 and CDR2: SNHLY and FYNNEI. Trimming cost V 6 bases and J 9 bases; bases outside gene matches: 4. DNA of the CDR3: TGTGCCAGCAGCGGACAGGGGGCTCCTTCACCCCTCCACTTT. It codes for CASSGQGAPSPLHF.

This clone was seen once. The chain recombines TRBV5-1 with TRBJ1-5; D is uncertain. The germline V and J ends were trimmed by 0 bases and 5 bases, with 15 bases remaining between them. The CDR3 is 16 amino acids. Germline CDR1 and CDR2: SGHRS and YFSETQ. The CDR3 bases are TGCGCCAGCAGCTTGGGTCGGGGTTGGAAGGATCAGCCCCAGCATTTT. Its translation: CASSLGRGWKDQPQHF.

The CDR3 DNA reads TGTGCCAGCTCACCAGCGCAGGGGAACAATGAGCAGTTCTTC. Translated, it gives CASSPAQGNNEQFF. V usage is TRBV18 and J usage is TRBJ2-1, with D tentatively TRBD1 (6 bases). V gave up 2 bases and J gave up 5 bases, with 10 bases separating them. Germline V gives CDR1 KGHSH, CDR2 LQKENI. The CDR3 length is 14 residues. Looking up the rest from reference TRBV18 and TRBJ2-1 gives the full variable domain: NAGVMQNPRHLVRRRGQEARLRCSPMKGHSHVYWYRQLPEEGLKFMVYLQKENIIDESGMPKERFSAEFPKEGPSILRIQQVVRGDSAAYFCASSPAQGNNEQFFGPGTRLTVL.

The chain employs TRBV2 and TRBJ2-5, with 14 nucleotides matching TRBD2. V lost 5 bases, J lost 5 bases, and 4 bases stayed unmatched. Germline V gene lookup returns CDR1 SNHLY and CDR2 FYNNEI. The CDR3 spans 15 residues. CDR3 in DNA: TGTGCCAGCAGTCCCGGACTAGCGGGGGGCGAGACCCAGTACTTC. Its protein is CASSPGLAGGETQYF.

This rearrangement joins TRBV14 to TRBJ1-2; 8 bases map to TRBD1. Germline CDR1 and CDR2: SGHDN and FVKESK. The CDR3 spans 13 residues. V was pared by 4 bases and J by 3 bases, with 1 base of the junction left unmatched. CDR3 protein: CASSRTGHYGYTF. CDR3 sequence (DNA): TGTGCCAGCAGCCGGACAGGGCACTATGGCTACACCTTC. The whole variable domain, remainder taken from reference TRBV14 and TRBJ1-2, is EAGVTQFPSHSVIEKGQTVTLRCDPISGHDNLYWYRRVMGKEIKFLLHFVKESKQDESGMPNNRFLAERTGGTYSTLKVQPAELEDSGVYFCASSRTGHYGYTFGSGTRLTVV.

The chain has TRBV6-2 or TRBV6-3 and TRBJ2-4; D is ambiguous. Germline CDR1 reads MNHEY; CDR2 reads SVGEGT. The CDR3 sequence is 17 residues long. Trimming shortened V by 2 bases and J by 0 bases, and 14 bases separated the two germline ends. The CDR3 sequence is CASSYPNSGLAKNIQYF. CDR3 coding DNA: TGTGCCAGCAGTTACCCGAATTCTGGGCTAGCCAAAAACATTCAGTACTTC.

This clone showed up just a few times. The chain joins TRBV2 to TRBJ1-3; 9 bases map to TRBD1. Trimming cost V 6 bases and J 1 base; bases outside gene matches: 4. The CDR3 is 15 residues long. Per the germline V gene, CDR1 is SNHLY and CDR2 is FYNNEI. CDR3 loop: CASRSGTGSGNTIYF. The DNA for the CDR3 is TGTGCCAGCAGATCCGGGACAGGGTCTGGAAACACCATATATTTT.

The chain is built from TRBV27 and TRBJ2-7; D might be TRBD2 (6 bases). Germline CDR1 MNHEY, CDR2 SMNVEV (reference sequence). Trimming left V 3 bases short and J 2 bases short, with 8 bases between. The CDR3 consists of 13 residues. The CDR3 loop reads CASSFAGTYEQYF. The DNA for the CDR3 is TGTGCCAGCAGTTTTGCGGGGACCTACGAGCAGTACTTC.

The sample holds a few counts of this clone. At one boundary the junction diverges from the germline segment, which might be a read error. V usage is TRBV3-1 (or the pseudogene TRBV3-2) and J usage is TRBJ2-5, with TRBD2 identical over 8 bases. From germline, CDR1 is LGHDT and CDR2 YNNKEL (reference sequence). This CDR3 region has 12 residues. CDR3 in DNA: TGTGCCAGCAGCCAAGTGGCGGGACTAGATCACTTC. It translates to CASSQVAGLDHF.

This clone occurred once. V is TRBV19 and J is TRBJ2-5; the D gene is possibly TRBD1 (6 bases). The CDR3 runs 11 residues. Per germline, CDR1 LNHDA and CDR2 SQIVND (reference sequence). Trimming removed 6 bases from V and 5 bases from J, with 7 bases in between. The CDR3 spells CASRGAETQYF. The CDR3 nucleotides read TGTGCCAGTAGGGGGGCGGAGACCCAGTACTTC. The entire variable domain, with the rest obtained from reference TRBV19 and TRBJ2-5, is as follows: DGGITQSPKYLFRKEGQNVTLSCEQNLNHDAMYWYRQDPGQGLRLIYYSQIVNDFQKGDIAEGYSVSREKKESFPLTVTSAQKNPTAFYLCASRGAETQYFGPGTRLLVL.

The genes are TRBV6-1 and TRBJ1-5, with D uncertain. The V gene's germline CDR1 is MNHNS and CDR2 SASEGT. This CDR3 region has 14 residues. Trimming pared 2 bases from V and 7 bases from J, leaving 12 bases between. This CDR3 is CASSELGSQQPQHF. The CDR3, as DNA: TGTGCCAGCAGTGAACTGGGCAGCCAACAGCCCCAGCATTTT.

The chain carries TRBV7-2 and TRBJ2-5; tentative D call: TRBD2 (6 bases). The CDR3 runs to 15 residues. V was clipped by 3 bases and J by 2 bases, with 13 bases between them. The V gene's germline CDR1 is SGHTA and CDR2 FQGNSA. This CDR3 is CASSFIAETQETQYF. DNA of the CDR3: TGTGCCAGCAGCTTTATAGCGGAGACTCAAGAGACCCAGTACTTC.

This clone was recorded once. The CDR3 DNA follows: TGTGCCAGCAGCACAGGGACAGGGGTGATGGAGACCCAGTACTTC. Its protein is CASSTGTGVMETQYF. The V call is TRBV5-6, the J call TRBJ2-5; 10 positions agree with TRBD1. Trimming at V came to 4 bases and at J to 5 bases, leaving 8 bases not matched to a gene. The length of the CDR3 is 15 residues. Germline values: CDR1 SGHDT, CDR2 YYEEEE.

The V and J genes are TRBV6-2 or TRBV6-3 and TRBJ2-1; 13 bases are shared with TRBD2. Trimming took 5 bases from V and 5 from J; bases not matched to a gene: 3. CDR1 is MNHEY and CDR2 is SVGEGT in the germline V gene. There are 15 residues in the CDR3. The CDR3 nucleotides read TGTGCCAGCAGTCGGACTAGCGGGGGCAACAATGAGCAGTTCTTC. It encodes CASSRTSGGNNEQFF.

This clone has a single count. This rearrangement joins TRBV18 to TRBJ1-1; TRBD1 aligns across 11 bases. Germline V gene data show CDR1 as KGHSH and CDR2 as LQKENI. V shed 6 bases, J shed 1 base, and the junction held 7 bases outside the gene matches. CDR3 length: 16 residues. This CDR3 is CASSPDRGRTNTEAFF. CDR3 sequence (DNA): TGTGCCAGCTCTCCGGACAGGGGGCGGACGAACACTGAAGCTTTCTTT.

V gene TRBV11-2 combines with J gene TRBJ2-5, with D maybe TRBD2 (6 bases). The CDR3 consists of 14 residues. Between the trimmed V and J ends, which lost 1 base and 5 bases, there was a span of 11 bases. In germline, CDR1 is SGHAT, CDR2 FQNNGV. In nucleotides, the CDR3 is TGTGCCAGCAGCTTAGGTTATGGGGGGGAGACCCAGTACTTC. Protein sequence: CASSLGYGGETQYF.